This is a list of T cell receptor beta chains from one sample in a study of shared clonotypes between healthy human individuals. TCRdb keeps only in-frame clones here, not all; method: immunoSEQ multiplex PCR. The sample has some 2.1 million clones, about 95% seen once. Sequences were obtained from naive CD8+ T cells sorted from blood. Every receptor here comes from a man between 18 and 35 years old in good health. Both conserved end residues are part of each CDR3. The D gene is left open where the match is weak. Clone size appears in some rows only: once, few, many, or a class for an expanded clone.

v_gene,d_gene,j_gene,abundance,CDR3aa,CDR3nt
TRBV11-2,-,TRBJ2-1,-,CASSLIDSYNEQFF,TGTGCCAGCAGCTTAATTGACAGTTACAATGAGCAGTTCTTC
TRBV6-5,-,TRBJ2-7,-,CASSYSSGMKLDEQYF,TGTGCCAGCAGTTACTCATCAGGGATGAAGCTAGACGAGCAGTACTTC
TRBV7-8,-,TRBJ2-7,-,CASSSSRGTYEQYF,TGTGCCAGCAGTTCTTCAAGGGGAACCTACGAGCAGTACTTC
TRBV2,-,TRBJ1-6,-,CASSTLEGVGSPLHF,TGTGCCAGCAGCACCCTAGAGGGGGTAGGTTCACCCCTCCACTTT
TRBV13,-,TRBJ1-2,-,CASSLGRTADYGYTF,TGTGCCAGCAGCTTAGGCCGGACGGCGGATTACGGCTACACCTTC
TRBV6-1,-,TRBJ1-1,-,CASSGQIEAFF,TGTGCCAGCAGTGGACAGATTGAAGCTTTCTTT
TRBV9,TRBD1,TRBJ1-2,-,CASSNRDSYGYTF,TGTGCCAGCAGCAACAGGGACAGCTATGGCTACACCTTC
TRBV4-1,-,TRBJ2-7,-,CASSQDPGRRNEQYF,TGCGCCAGCAGCCAAGACCCGGGACGGAGAAACGAGCAGTACTTC
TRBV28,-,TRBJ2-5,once,CASSFSGAVKFQETQYF,TGTGCCAGCAGTTTTTCAGGCGCAGTGAAGTTCCAAGAGACCCAGTACTTC
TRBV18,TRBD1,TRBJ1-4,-,CASSPSKGQGNEKLFF,TGTGCCAGCTCACCATCCAAGGGACAGGGAAATGAAAAACTGTTTTTT
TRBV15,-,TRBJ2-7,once,CATSRGEFSYEQYF,TGTGCCACCAGCAGAGGGGAGTTCTCCTACGAGCAGTACTTC
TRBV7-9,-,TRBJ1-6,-,CASSQDSVNSPLHF,TGTGCCAGCAGCCAGGACAGCGTCAATTCACCCCTCCACTTT
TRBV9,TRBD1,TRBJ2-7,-,CASSVGGTGVSGYEQYF,TGTGCCAGCAGCGTCGGCGGGACAGGGGTCTCGGGGTACGAGCAGTACTTC
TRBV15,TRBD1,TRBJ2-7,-,CATSRPGQGTYEQYF,TGTGCCACCAGCAGACCGGGACAGGGTACCTACGAGCAGTACTTC
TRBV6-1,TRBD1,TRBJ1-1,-,CASSDDRGNTEAFF,TGTGCCAGCAGCGATGACAGGGGGAACACTGAAGCTTTCTTT
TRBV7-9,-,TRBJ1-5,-,CASGQINQPQHF,TGTGCCAGTGGACAGATCAATCAGCCCCAGCATTTT
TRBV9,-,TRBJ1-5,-,CASSYEGNQPQHF,TGTGCCAGCAGCTACGAAGGAAATCAGCCCCAGCATTTT
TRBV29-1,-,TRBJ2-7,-,CSGSGASSYEQYF,TGCAGCGGCTCGGGGGCTAGCTCCTACGAGCAGTACTTC